This T cell receptor (beta chain) was profiled in a study of cytomegalovirus exposure and HLA in healthy donors. Study overall: Previous work identified 95 million to 120 million unique TCR beta sequences from around 200 million T cells.

CDR3 length: 15 residues. PCR used 60 Vbeta primers and 13 Jbeta primers. Produced via immunoSEQ multiplex PCR; TCRdb's table is partial and in-frame only. In the table there are some 60,000 clones, roughly four fifths of which are singletons. The study's findings and limits: High specificity and sensitivity for cytomegalovirus status were reported for the classifier.

Concerning this clone: Its antigen is undetermined.

The chain is built from TRBV21-1 and TRBJ2-3; TRBD1 was called by the table and not checked on the DNA. TRBV21-1 is labeled a pseudogene. This receptor was taken from a human donor in good health. What was sequenced was PBMCs. CDR3 sequence (DNA): TGTGCCACCCCGGCCCCGCAGGTTCCTTGGGATACGCAGTATTTT. This gives the protein CATPAPQVPWDTQYF.